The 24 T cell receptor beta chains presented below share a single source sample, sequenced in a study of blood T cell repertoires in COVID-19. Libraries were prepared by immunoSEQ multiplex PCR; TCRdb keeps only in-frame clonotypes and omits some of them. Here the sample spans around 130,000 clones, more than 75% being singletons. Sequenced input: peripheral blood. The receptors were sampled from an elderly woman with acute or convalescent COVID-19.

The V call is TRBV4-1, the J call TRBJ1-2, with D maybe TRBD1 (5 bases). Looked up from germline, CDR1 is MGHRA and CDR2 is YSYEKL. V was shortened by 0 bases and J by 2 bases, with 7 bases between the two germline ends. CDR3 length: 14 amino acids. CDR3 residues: CASSQEGGNYGYTF. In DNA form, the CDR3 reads TGCGCCAGCAGCCAAGAGGGGGGAAACTATGGCTACACCTTC.

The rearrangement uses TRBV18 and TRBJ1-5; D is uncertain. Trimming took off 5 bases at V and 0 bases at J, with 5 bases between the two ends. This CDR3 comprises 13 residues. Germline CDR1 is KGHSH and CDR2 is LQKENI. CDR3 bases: TGTGCCAGCTCATGGAGTAGCAATCAGCCCCAGCATTTT. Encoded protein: CASSWSSNQPQHF.

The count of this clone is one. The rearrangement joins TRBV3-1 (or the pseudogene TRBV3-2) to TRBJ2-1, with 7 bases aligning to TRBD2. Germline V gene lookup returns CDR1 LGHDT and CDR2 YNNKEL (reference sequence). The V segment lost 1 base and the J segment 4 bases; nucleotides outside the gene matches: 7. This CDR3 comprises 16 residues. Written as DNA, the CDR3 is TGTGCCAGCAGCCAAGTGGCGGGGGAGACGTACAATGAGCAGTTCTTC. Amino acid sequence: CASSQVAGETYNEQFF.

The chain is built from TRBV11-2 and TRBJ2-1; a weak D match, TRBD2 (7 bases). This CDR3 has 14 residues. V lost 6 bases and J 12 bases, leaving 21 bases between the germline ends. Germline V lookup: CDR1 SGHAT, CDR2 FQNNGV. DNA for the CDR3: TGTGCCAGCAGTTTATTAAGGGGGAGGGGTGTGCAGTTCTTC. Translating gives CASSLLRGRGVQFF.

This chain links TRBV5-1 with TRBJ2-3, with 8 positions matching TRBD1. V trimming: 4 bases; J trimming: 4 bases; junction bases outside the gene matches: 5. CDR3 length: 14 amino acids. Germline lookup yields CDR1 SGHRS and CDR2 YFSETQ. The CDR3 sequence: CASSPDRAADTQYF. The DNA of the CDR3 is TGCGCCAGCAGCCCGGACAGGGCGGCAGATACGCAGTATTTT.

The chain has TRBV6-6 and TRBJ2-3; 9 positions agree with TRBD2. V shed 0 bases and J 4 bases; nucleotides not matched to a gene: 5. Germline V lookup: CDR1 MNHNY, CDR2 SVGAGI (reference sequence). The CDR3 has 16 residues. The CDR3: CASSYSRRGGPDTQYF. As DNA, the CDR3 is TGTGCCAGCAGTTACTCGCGGCGGGGGGGCCCAGATACGCAGTATTTT.

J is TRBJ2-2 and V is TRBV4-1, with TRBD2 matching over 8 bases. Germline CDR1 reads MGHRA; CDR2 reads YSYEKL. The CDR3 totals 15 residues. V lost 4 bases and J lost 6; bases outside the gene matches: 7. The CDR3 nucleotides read TGCGCCAGCAGCCTCTTGGGACTAGTAGCCGGGGAGCTGTTTTTT. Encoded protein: CASSLLGLVAGELFF.

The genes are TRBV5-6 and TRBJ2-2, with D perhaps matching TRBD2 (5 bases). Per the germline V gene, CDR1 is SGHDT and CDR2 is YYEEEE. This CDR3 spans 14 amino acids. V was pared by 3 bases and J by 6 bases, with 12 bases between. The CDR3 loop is CASSSTLGSGELFF. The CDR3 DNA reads TGTGCCAGCAGCTCCACACTAGGTTCCGGGGAGCTGTTTTTT.

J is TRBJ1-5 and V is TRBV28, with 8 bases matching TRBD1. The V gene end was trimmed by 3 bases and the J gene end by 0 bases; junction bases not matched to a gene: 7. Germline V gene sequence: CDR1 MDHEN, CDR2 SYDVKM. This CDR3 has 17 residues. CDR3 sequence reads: CASSLTGEYYSNQPQHF. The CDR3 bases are TGTGCCAGCAGTTTGACAGGGGAATACTATAGCAATCAGCCCCAGCATTTT.

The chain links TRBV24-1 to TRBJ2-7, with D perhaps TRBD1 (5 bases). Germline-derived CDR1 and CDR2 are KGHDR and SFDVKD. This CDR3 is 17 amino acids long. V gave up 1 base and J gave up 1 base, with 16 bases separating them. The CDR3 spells CATSDFGKGAKSYEQYF. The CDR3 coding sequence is TGTGCCACCAGTGATTTCGGCAAAGGGGCTAAATCCTACGAGCAGTACTTC.

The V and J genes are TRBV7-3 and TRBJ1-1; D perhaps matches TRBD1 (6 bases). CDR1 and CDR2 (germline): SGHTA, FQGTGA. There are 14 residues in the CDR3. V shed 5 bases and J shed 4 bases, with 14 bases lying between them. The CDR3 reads CASSPLGAATEAFF. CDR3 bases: TGTGCCAGCAGCCCCTTGGGGGCCGCCACTGAAGCTTTCTTT. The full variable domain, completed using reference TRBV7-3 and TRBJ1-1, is GAGVSQTPSNKVTEKGKYVELRCDPISGHTALYWYRQSLGQGPEFLIYFQGTGAADDSGLPNDRFFAVRPEGSVSTLKIQRTERGDSAVYLCASSPLGAATEAFFGQGTRLTVV.

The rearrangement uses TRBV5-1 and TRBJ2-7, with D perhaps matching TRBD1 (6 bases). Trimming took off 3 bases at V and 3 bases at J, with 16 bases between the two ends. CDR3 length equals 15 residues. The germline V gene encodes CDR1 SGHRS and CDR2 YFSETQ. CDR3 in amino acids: CASSWRSAQGYEQYF. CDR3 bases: TGCGCCAGCAGCTGGAGGTCGGCACAGGGCTACGAGCAGTACTTC.

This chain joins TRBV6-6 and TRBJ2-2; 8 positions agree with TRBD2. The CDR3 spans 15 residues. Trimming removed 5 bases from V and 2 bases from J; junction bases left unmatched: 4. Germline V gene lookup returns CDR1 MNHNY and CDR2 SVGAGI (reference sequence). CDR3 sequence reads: CASSRLAINTGELFF. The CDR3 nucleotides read TGTGCCAGCAGTAGACTAGCGATAAACACCGGGGAGCTGTTTTTT.

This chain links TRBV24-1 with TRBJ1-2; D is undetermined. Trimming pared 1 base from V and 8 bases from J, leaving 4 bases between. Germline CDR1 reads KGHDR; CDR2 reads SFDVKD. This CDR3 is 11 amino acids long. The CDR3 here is CATSDFEGYTF. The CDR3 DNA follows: TGTGCCACCAGTGATTTTGAGGGCTACACCTTC.

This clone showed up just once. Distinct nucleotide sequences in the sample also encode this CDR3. In DNA, the CDR3 is TGTGCCTCTCGGGGCTACAATGAGCAGTTCTTC. Translation: CASRGYNEQFF. The gene calls are TRBV2 and TRBJ2-1, with a possible D match to TRBD2 (5 bases). Trimming took off 11 bases at V and 3 bases at J, with 8 bases between the two ends. The CDR3 is 11 amino acids. The germline V gene has CDR1 SNHLY and CDR2 FYNNEI. The full variable domain, its missing parts supplied by reference TRBV2 and TRBJ2-1, is EPEVTQTPSHQVTQMGQEVILRCVPISNHLYFYWYRQILGQKVEFLVSFYNNEISEKSEIFDDQFSVERPDGSNFTLKIRSTKLEDSAMYFCASRGYNEQFFGPGTRLTVL.

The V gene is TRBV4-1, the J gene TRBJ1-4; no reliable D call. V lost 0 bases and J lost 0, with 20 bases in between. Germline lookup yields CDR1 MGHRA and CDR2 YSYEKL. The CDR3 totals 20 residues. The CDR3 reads CASSQEALTVHPSTNEKLFF. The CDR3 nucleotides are TGCGCCAGCAGCCAAGAAGCCCTTACAGTACACCCGTCAACTAATGAAAAACTGTTTTTT.

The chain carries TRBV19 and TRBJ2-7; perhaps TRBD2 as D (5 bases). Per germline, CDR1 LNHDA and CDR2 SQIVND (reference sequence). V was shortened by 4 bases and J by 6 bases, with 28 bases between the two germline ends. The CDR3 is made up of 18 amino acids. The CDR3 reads CASSKAPTRGRVESEQYF. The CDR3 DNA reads TGTGCCAGTAGTAAGGCCCCTACACGGGGTCGAGTAGAGAGCGAGCAGTACTTC.

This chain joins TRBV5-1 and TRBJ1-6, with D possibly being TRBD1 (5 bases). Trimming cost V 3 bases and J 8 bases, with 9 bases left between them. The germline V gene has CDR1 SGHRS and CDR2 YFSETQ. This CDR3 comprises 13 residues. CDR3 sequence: CASSSEGDSPLHF. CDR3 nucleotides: TGCGCCAGCAGCTCCGAAGGGGATTCACCCCTCCACTTT. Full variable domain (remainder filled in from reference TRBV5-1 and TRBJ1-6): KAGVTQTPRYLIKTRGQQVTLSCSPISGHRSVSWYQQTPGQGLQFLFEYFSETQRNKGNFPGRFSGRQFSNSRSEMNVSTLELGDSALYLCASSSEGDSPLHFGNGTRLTVT.

CDR3: CASSWTGVNTEAFF. The DNA for the CDR3 is TGCGCCAGCAGCTGGACAGGGGTGAACACTGAAGCTTTCTTT. The chain employs TRBV5-1 and TRBJ1-1, with 9 bases aligning to TRBD1. CDR1 and CDR2 (germline): SGHRS, YFSETQ. Germline trimming cut 3 bases from V and 0 bases from J; bases unmatched to any gene: 0. The CDR3 extends over 14 amino acids.

CDR3 DNA: TGTGCCAGCAGCTCCCCTAGGACAGGGATCTCACCCCTCCACTTT. As protein: CASSSPRTGISPLHF. This chain links TRBV6-5 with TRBJ1-6, with 8 bases aligning to TRBD1. V lost 6 bases to trimming and J lost 10 bases; unmatched junction nucleotides: 11. Per germline, CDR1 MNHEY and CDR2 SVGAGI. This CDR3 region has 15 residues.

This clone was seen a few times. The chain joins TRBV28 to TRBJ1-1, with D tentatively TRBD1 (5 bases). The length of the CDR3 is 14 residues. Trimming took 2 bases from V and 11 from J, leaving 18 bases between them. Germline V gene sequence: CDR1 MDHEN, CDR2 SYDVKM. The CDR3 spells CASSLLGGETRAFF. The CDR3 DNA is TGTGCCAGCAGTTTACTGGGAGGGGAAACAAGGGCTTTCTTT.

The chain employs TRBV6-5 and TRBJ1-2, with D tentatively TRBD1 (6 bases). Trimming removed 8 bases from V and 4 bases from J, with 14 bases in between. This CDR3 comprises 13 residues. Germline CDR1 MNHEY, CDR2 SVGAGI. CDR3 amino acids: CASHPGAGYGYTF. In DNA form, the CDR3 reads TGTGCCAGCCACCCAGGGGCGGGCTATGGCTACACCTTC.

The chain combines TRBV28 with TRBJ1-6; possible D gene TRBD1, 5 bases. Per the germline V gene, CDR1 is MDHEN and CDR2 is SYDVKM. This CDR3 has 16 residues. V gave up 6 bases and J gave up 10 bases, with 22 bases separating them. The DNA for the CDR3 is TGTGCCAGCAGGGAACAGGAGACGACGCCCAGGTCACCCCTCCACTTT. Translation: CASREQETTPRSPLHF.

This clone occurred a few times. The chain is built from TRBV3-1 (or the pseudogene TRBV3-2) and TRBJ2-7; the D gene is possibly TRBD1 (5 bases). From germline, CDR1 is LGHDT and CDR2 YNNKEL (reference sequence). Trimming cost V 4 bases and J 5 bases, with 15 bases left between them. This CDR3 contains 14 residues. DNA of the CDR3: TGTGCCAGCAGCCCCCCACAGGTCCGGGACGAGCAGTACTTC. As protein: CASSPPQVRDEQYF.